These 26 T cell receptor beta chains were all obtained from the same sample, sequenced in a study of Ad26.COV2.S vaccination and SARS-CoV-2 variants. The sample's treatment: approximately 18 received Ad26.COV2.S at low or high dose, single or two shots; roughly five received placebo; per-sample allocation not given. Samples were taken on day 63 after the first vaccine or placebo injection. Sequencing used immunoSEQ multiplex PCR; TCRdb keeps in-frame clones, though not all of them. The table lists about 390,000 clones, about 85% of them singletons. Sample: peripheral blood, taken in a trial of Ad26.COV2.S vaccine versus placebo. The receptor source for this set is a person aged 18-60 years who received the Ad26.COV2.S COVID-19 vaccine or a placebo.

V usage is TRBV14 and J usage is TRBJ1-2; D ambiguous. Germline loops: CDR1 SGHDN, CDR2 FVKESK. V dropped 1 base and J dropped 8 bases, with 8 bases sitting between them. This CDR3 is 12 amino acids long. CDR3 residues: CASSQGESGYTF. In DNA, the CDR3 is TGTGCCAGCAGCCAAGGGGAGTCGGGCTACACCTTC.

This chain joins TRBV5-5 and TRBJ2-3; no clear D gene. Per germline, CDR1 SGHKS and CDR2 YYEKEE (reference sequence). The CDR3 has 13 residues. The V and J ends lost 1 base and 4 bases respectively, with 7 bases between them. CDR3 protein: CASSLSAPDTQYF. Here the CDR3 DNA reads TGTGCCAGCAGCTTGTCAGCCCCAGATACGCAGTATTTT.

The chain is built from TRBV7-9 and TRBJ2-3; 7 bases line up with TRBD2. Germline assignment: CDR1 SEHNR and CDR2 FQNEAQ (reference sequence). The CDR3 has 15 residues. The V gene end was trimmed by 5 bases and the J gene end by 1 base; junction bases not matched to a gene: 6. The CDR3 region has the DNA TGTGCCAGCAGCGACTTGGGAGGGGGCACAGATACGCAGTATTTT. This sequence encodes CASSDLGGGTDTQYF.

The chain combines TRBV4-1 with TRBJ2-2; possibly TRBD2 for D (5 bases). V gave up 4 bases and J gave up 4 bases, with 19 bases separating them. The CDR3 has 17 amino acids. Germline V gene sequence: CDR1 MGHRA, CDR2 YSYEKL. CDR3 in amino acids: CASSPSQEAVSTGELFF. In DNA, the CDR3 is TGCGCCAGCAGCCCCTCCCAGGAGGCAGTCTCCACCGGGGAGCTGTTTTTT.

V usage is TRBV3-1 (or the pseudogene TRBV3-2) and J usage is TRBJ1-2; 7 bases match TRBD1. V shed 5 bases, J shed 4 bases, and the junction held 7 bases outside the gene matches. This CDR3 is 14 amino acids long. CDR1 and CDR2 from the germline V gene are LGHDT and YNNKEL (reference sequence). The CDR3 protein is CASSFRQGAYGYTF. The CDR3 region has the DNA TGTGCCAGCAGCTTTCGACAGGGAGCCTATGGCTACACCTTC.

This chain joins TRBV30 and TRBJ2-7; TRBD1 matches 7 bases. The trim removed 2 bases at V and 2 bases at J, leaving 6 bases unmatched. This CDR3 contains 14 residues. The germline V gene encodes CDR1 GTSNPN and CDR2 SVGIG (reference sequence). The DNA of the CDR3 is TGTGCCTGGAGTCCCAGGGGGAACCCCTACGAGCAGTACTTC. It codes for CAWSPRGNPYEQYF.

This sequence joins TRBV5-1 and TRBJ1-2, with 9 bases lining up with TRBD1. Trimming cost V 1 base and J 3 bases; bases outside gene matches: 10. Germline CDR1 and CDR2: SGHRS and YFSETQ. The length of the CDR3 is 17 residues. CDR3 sequence (DNA): TGCGCCAGCAGCTTGATGACCCGGACAGGGGCGGACTATGGCTACACCTTC. Residues: CASSLMTRTGADYGYTF. Drawing the rest from reference TRBV5-1 and TRBJ1-2, the complete variable domain is KAGVTQTPRYLIKTRGQQVTLSCSPISGHRSVSWYQQTPGQGLQFLFEYFSETQRNKGNFPGRFSGRQFSNSRSEMNVSTLELGDSALYLCASSLMTRTGADYGYTFGSGTRLTVV.

V gene TRBV27 combines with J gene TRBJ2-1; 14 bases line up with TRBD2. V gave up 0 bases and J gave up 10 bases; unmatched junction bases: 5. CDR1 and CDR2 from the germline V gene are MNHEY and SMNVEV (reference sequence). The CDR3 has 16 amino acids. The DNA for the CDR3 is TGTGCCAGCAGTTTATCGACTAGCGGGGGGGCCAAGGAGCAGTTCTTC. As protein: CASSLSTSGGAKEQFF.

This chain joins TRBV19 and TRBJ2-7; D is possibly TRBD2 (5 bases). This CDR3 region has 14 residues. Germline V gene sequence: CDR1 LNHDA, CDR2 SQIVND (reference sequence). Deletions cut 5 bases from V and 4 bases from J, with 15 bases between. In nucleotides, the CDR3 is TGTGCCAGTAGTGTGAACTACGGGGTGTACGAGCAGTACTTC. It codes for CASSVNYGVYEQYF.

This clone has only one observation. The chain carries TRBV19 and TRBJ1-5; the D gene is possibly TRBD1 (6 bases). Germline V gene data show CDR1 as LNHDA and CDR2 as SQIVND (reference sequence). CDR3 size: 13 residues. V lost 3 bases, J lost 5 bases, and 8 bases lay in between. The CDR3 sequence is CASSIRGDQPQHF. The CDR3 bases are TGTGCCAGTAGTATTAGGGGGGATCAGCCCCAGCATTTT.

Comments on this clone: This sample includes further DNA sequences coding for the same CDR3. The V call is TRBV19, the J call TRBJ1-4, with no clear D. CDR3 size: 11 residues. The germline CDR1 and CDR2 sequences are LNHDA and SQIVND (reference sequence). V dropped 3 bases and J dropped 11 bases, with 7 bases sitting between them. In DNA, the CDR3 is TGTGCCAGTAGTATCCGGGAGAAACTGTTTTTT. Residues: CASSIREKLFF.

The V and J genes are TRBV4-1 and TRBJ1-6; perhaps TRBD1 as D (6 bases). Between the trimmed V and J ends, which lost 0 bases and 3 bases, there was a span of 15 bases. Germline V CDR1 and CDR2: MGHRA, YSYEKL. The CDR3 length is 18 residues. CDR3 sequence reads: CASSQDPVRGFYNSPLHF. CDR3 in DNA: TGCGCCAGCAGCCAAGATCCCGTTAGGGGGTTCTATAATTCACCCCTCCACTTT.

This clone came up a few times. The chain uses TRBV7-9 and TRBJ1-2; D unresolved. V shed 1 base and J shed 4 bases, with 13 bases lying between them. CDR3 length: 15 residues. The germline gives CDR1 SEHNR, CDR2 FQNEAQ (reference sequence). The CDR3 region is CASSLGWQRAYGYTF. The CDR3 DNA follows: TGTGCCAGCAGCTTAGGGTGGCAGAGAGCCTATGGCTACACCTTC.

J is TRBJ2-7 and V is TRBV27; weak D call: TRBD2 (6 bases). Trimming stripped 5 bases from V and 4 bases from J, with 18 bases between. Per the germline V gene, CDR1 is MNHEY and CDR2 is SMNVEV (reference sequence). The CDR3 has 15 residues. CDR3 DNA sequence: TGTGCCAGCAGTCTCAGAGGGGACTTCATGTACGAGCAGTACTTC. This sequence encodes CASSLRGDFMYEQYF.

The J gene is TRBJ1-1, the V gene TRBV5-1; TRBD1 might be the D (6 bases). Trimming removed 2 bases from V and 1 base from J, with 12 bases in between. Germline V gene sequence: CDR1 SGHRS, CDR2 YFSETQ. This CDR3 has 15 amino acids. The CDR3 DNA reads as TGCGCCAGCAGCTTATCCGGACAGCGGAACACTGAAGCTTTCTTT. As protein: CASSLSGQRNTEAFF.

The chain employs TRBV6-6 and TRBJ1-5; D gene unclear. The germline V gene has CDR1 MNHNY and CDR2 SVGAGI (reference sequence). Trimming took off 4 bases at V and 1 base at J, with 8 bases between the two ends. CDR3 length: 14 residues. The CDR3 nucleotides are TGTGCCAGCAGTTTCGGTGAGAGCAATCAGCCCCAGCATTTT. This encodes CASSFGESNQPQHF.

This clone was detected only once. The gene calls are TRBV5-5 and TRBJ1-4; TRBD1 aligns across 8 bases. Germline lookup yields CDR1 SGHKS and CDR2 YYEKEE (reference sequence). The CDR3 has 14 residues. The V gene end was trimmed by 5 bases and the J gene end by 2 bases; junction bases not matched to a gene: 2. Written as DNA, the CDR3 is TGTGCCAGCAGACGGACAGGGACTAATGAAAAACTGTTTTTT. Amino acids: CASRRTGTNEKLFF.

This chain links TRBV3-1 (or the pseudogene TRBV3-2) with TRBJ2-5; D gene uncertain. Per the germline V gene, CDR1 is LGHDT and CDR2 is YNNKEL (reference sequence). There are 14 residues in the CDR3. V was cut by 0 bases and J by 5 bases, with 10 bases left in between. Written as DNA, the CDR3 is TGTGCCAGCAGCCAAGATAATGGGGTGGAGACCCAGTACTTC. Protein: CASSQDNGVETQYF.

The chain links TRBV5-1 to TRBJ1-1, with TRBD1 matching 9 bases. Trimming cost V 2 bases and J 2 bases; bases outside gene matches: 7. Germline assignment: CDR1 SGHRS and CDR2 YFSETQ. The CDR3 is 16 residues long. Here the CDR3 reads CASSLYRGRENTEAFF. DNA for the CDR3: TGCGCCAGCAGCTTATACAGGGGGCGCGAAAACACTGAAGCTTTCTTT.

Remarks on this clone: The same CDR3 is also encoded by other DNA sequences in this sample. This chain connects TRBV2 to TRBJ2-7; D gene unclear. The CDR3 length is 11 residues. CDR1 is SNHLY and CDR2 is FYNNEI in the germline V gene. The V end lost 1 base, the J end lost 4 bases, and 2 bases lay between the germline ends. The CDR3 DNA reads TGTGCCAGCAGTGAAGGGTACGAGCAGTACTTC. The encoded protein is CASSEGYEQYF. Full variable domain (rest looked up from reference TRBV2 and TRBJ2-7): EPEVTQTPSHQVTQMGQEVILRCVPISNHLYFYWYRQILGQKVEFLVSFYNNEISEKSEIFDDQFSVERPDGSNFTLKIRSTKLEDSAMYFCASSEGYEQYFGPGTRLTVT.

This chain uses TRBV29-1 with TRBJ2-2, with TRBD1 matching over 8 bases. V lost 6 bases, J lost 4 bases, and 7 bases stayed unmatched. This CDR3 spans 14 amino acids. Germline V gene lookup returns CDR1 SQVTM and CDR2 ANQGSEA. CDR3 loop: CSVSRGQGTGELFF. The CDR3, as DNA: TGCAGCGTGTCCAGGGGGCAGGGCACCGGGGAGCTGTTTTTT.

The chain couples TRBV11-3 to TRBJ2-2; D possibly uses TRBD1 or TRBD2 (5 bases each). Germline V gene data show CDR1 as SGHNT and CDR2 as YENEEA. The CDR3 loop spans 17 amino acids. V lost 5 bases and J lost 4, with 20 bases in between. The CDR3 nucleotides are TGTGCCAGCAGCCCCTGGCCAGGGAGACATCCCACCGGGGAGCTGTTTTTT. Encoded protein: CASSPWPGRHPTGELFF.

The chain links TRBV5-5 to TRBJ1-3, with no clear D. From germline, CDR1 is SGHKS and CDR2 YYEKEE (reference sequence). The CDR3 consists of 16 residues. V was clipped by 0 bases and J by 2 bases, with 12 bases between them. The CDR3 sequence is CASSLALDRTGNTIYF. CDR3 in DNA: TGTGCCAGCAGCTTGGCCTTGGACCGAACTGGAAACACCATATATTTT. The whole variable domain, remainder taken from reference TRBV5-5 and TRBJ1-3, is DAGVTQSPTHLIKTRGQQVTLRCSPISGHKSVSWYQQVLGQGPQFIFQYYEKEERGRGNFPDRFSARQFPNYSSELNVNALLLGDSALYLCASSLALDRTGNTIYFGEGSWLTVV.

This sequence joins TRBV5-4 and TRBJ2-5; 15 positions agree with TRBD2. The CDR3 has 16 residues. The trim removed 4 bases at V and 6 bases at J, leaving 7 bases unmatched. The germline CDR1 and CDR2 sequences are SGHNT and YYREEE (reference sequence). CDR3 in DNA: TGTGCCAGCAGCGCCGGACTAGCGGGGGGGCGTAAGACCCAGTACTTC. Protein: CASSAGLAGGRKTQYF.

V is TRBV2 and J is TRBJ2-3, with 7 bases that match TRBD1. This CDR3 has 15 residues. Germline assignment: CDR1 SNHLY and CDR2 FYNNEI. V gave up 6 bases and J gave up 0 bases; unmatched junction bases: 6. This chain's CDR3 is CASRRDRFSTDTQYF. In DNA form, the CDR3 reads TGTGCCAGCAGAAGGGACAGATTTAGCACAGATACGCAGTATTTT.

This chain joins TRBV18 and TRBJ1-1, with D tentatively TRBD1 (5 bases). The V gene lost 2 bases and the J gene lost 5 bases, with 12 bases spanning the gap. CDR3 length: 14 amino acids. The V gene's germline CDR1 is KGHSH and CDR2 LQKENI. In nucleotides, the CDR3 is TGTGCCAGCTCACCAGTGGCAGGGTATACTGAAGCTTTCTTT. Encoded protein: CASSPVAGYTEAFF.